These 22 T cell receptor beta chains were sequenced from one sample in a study of identical twins. TCRdb processed the 5' RACE reads anew with MiXCR; each CDR3 protein has one entry. The sample lists over 600,000 distinct CDR3 sequences, approximately 21% occurring once. This sample was shared with a second study, whose subject was T cells expressing NK-cell markers.

The sequenced sample consisted of PBMCs. All receptors come from a woman aged 18-29 years in good health.

The chain employs TRBV24-1 and TRBJ2-3; D is perhaps TRBD2 (6 bases). Germline V gives CDR1 KGHDR, CDR2 SFDVKD. The CDR3 loop spans 15 amino acids. The V end was cut by 4 bases, the J end by 3 bases, with 13 bases between. CDR3 residues: CATSDAFGGTDTQYF. The CDR3 DNA is TGTGCCACCAGTGACGCCTTTGGGGGGACAGATACGCAGTATTTT.

There are many counts of this clonotype. V usage is TRBV6-6 and J usage is TRBJ2-7; no definite D call. Germline CDR1 reads MNHNY; CDR2 reads SVGAGI (reference sequence). The CDR3 is 12 amino acids. V was shortened by 4 bases and J by 5 bases, with 9 bases between the two germline ends. The CDR3 is CASSSFQDEQYF. CDR3 nucleotide sequence: TGTGCCAGCAGTTCATTTCAGGACGAGCAGTACTTC.

This clonotype was counted only a few times. The chain couples TRBV10-2 to TRBJ2-1, with 11 bases lining up with TRBD2. The CDR3 covers 15 residues. Germline V gene data show CDR1 as WSHSY and CDR2 as SAAADI. V dropped 7 bases and J dropped 5; count of bases not matched to a gene: 7. In DNA, the CDR3 is TGCGCCAGCATTCCTAGCGGGGGGCTTCACAATGAGCAGTTCTTC. This gives the protein CASIPSGGLHNEQFF.

This clonotype was counted between two and nine times. The chain recombines TRBV12-3 or TRBV12-4 with TRBJ2-1; no clear D. V gave up 6 bases and J gave up 4 bases, with 16 bases separating them. CDR3 length: 15 residues. DNA for the CDR3: TGTGCCAGCAGCTACGACTGGCGTGGGTACAATGAGCAGTTCTTC. Amino acid sequence: CASSYDWRGYNEQFF.

This clonotype was counted ten times or more. The chain couples TRBV29-1 to TRBJ2-1; TRBD1 agrees at 9 bases. CDR3 size: 15 residues. Germline V gene lookup returns CDR1 SQVTM and CDR2 ANQGSEA. Trimming took 5 bases from V and 6 from J; bases not matched to a gene: 11. The CDR3 DNA sequence: TGCAGCGTTCCCCCGGGACAGGGAGGCGTCAATGAGCAGTTCTTC. Amino acids: CSVPPGQGGVNEQFF.

Only a few counts were recorded for this clonotype. This sequence joins TRBV5-1 and TRBJ1-2; tentative D call: TRBD1 (5 bases). This CDR3 spans 13 amino acids. CDR1 SGHRS and CDR2 YFSETQ come from the germline V gene. Trimming shortened V by 4 bases and J by 2 bases, and 9 bases separated the two germline ends. The CDR3 DNA follows: TGCGCCAGCAGCCGGAGACAGAACTATGGCTACACCTTC. This encodes CASSRRQNYGYTF. Filled out from reference TRBV5-1 and TRBJ1-2, the complete variable domain reads KAGVTQTPRYLIKTRGQQVTLSCSPISGHRSVSWYQQTPGQGLQFLFEYFSETQRNKGNFPGRFSGRQFSNSRSEMNVSTLELGDSALYLCASSRRQNYGYTFGSGTRLTVV.

CDR3 region: CASSVDSGGDEQFF. DNA for the CDR3: TGTGCCAGCAGCGTAGACTCGGGAGGGGATGAGCAGTTCTTC. The chain joins TRBV9 to TRBJ2-1; 8 nucleotides match TRBD2. The CDR3 covers 14 residues. V shed 0 bases, J shed 8 bases, and the junction held 4 bases outside the gene matches. Germline CDR1 SGDLS, CDR2 YYNGEE.

CDR3 sequence reads: CASSDTYAGANEQFF. In DNA form, the CDR3 reads TGTGCCAGCAGCGATACCTATGCAGGGGCTAATGAGCAGTTCTTC. The chain has TRBV7-9 and TRBJ2-1, with D possibly matching TRBD1 (6 bases). The CDR3 totals 15 residues. Germline V gene data show CDR1 as SEHNR and CDR2 as FQNEAQ (reference sequence). V was trimmed by 5 bases and J by 7 bases, leaving 18 bases between them.

This clonotype was picked up a small number of times. The chain recombines TRBV5-1 with TRBJ2-7; 12 nucleotides line up with TRBD2. Germline-derived CDR1 and CDR2 are SGHRS and YFSETQ. After removal of 4 bases from V and 5 bases from J, the junction contained 7 bases not matched to a gene. The CDR3 is made up of 15 amino acids. The CDR3 here is CASSLRTSGTDEQYF. CDR3 DNA: TGCGCCAGCAGCCTGCGGACTAGCGGGACCGACGAGCAGTACTTC.

The J gene is TRBJ2-7, the V gene TRBV12-3 or TRBV12-4; TRBD2 might be the D (7 bases). V lost 3 bases and J 5 bases, leaving 14 bases between the germline ends. The CDR3 is made up of 14 amino acids. This CDR3 is CASSLGGPTNEQYF. The CDR3 DNA is TGTGCCAGCAGTTTGGGGGGGCCGACCAACGAGCAGTACTTC.

This clonotype was counted at least ten times. This chain links TRBV7-2 with TRBJ2-3; the match to TRBD2 covers 7 bases. The junction had 7 bases not matched to a gene; V was cut back by 1 base and J by 6 bases. CDR1 and CDR2 (germline): SGHTA, FQGNSA. This CDR3 has 15 amino acids. Here the CDR3 reads CASSLGTSDFDTQYF. In DNA, the CDR3 is TGTGCCAGCAGCTTAGGCACTAGCGATTTTGATACGCAGTATTTT.

The J gene is TRBJ2-7, the V gene TRBV20-1, with 7 bases lining up with TRBD2. The CDR3 sequence is 13 residues long. Trimming cost V 3 bases and J 4 bases; bases outside gene matches: 6. Looked up from germline, CDR1 is DFQATT and CDR2 is SNEGSKA (reference sequence). In DNA, the CDR3 is TGCAGTGCTAGGGCGGGAGACGGATACGAGCAGTACTTC. As protein: CSARAGDGYEQYF.

In its sample, this clonotype was seen many times. The CDR3 loop reads CASSLLAVQETQYF. The CDR3 nucleotides read TGCGCCAGCAGTTTACTAGCGGTCCAAGAGACCCAGTACTTC. V and J are TRBV5-1 and TRBJ2-5; 8 bases line up with TRBD2. Per the germline V gene, CDR1 is SGHRS and CDR2 is YFSETQ. Trimming took 5 bases from V and 1 from J; bases not matched to a gene: 4. CDR3 length equals 14 residues.

In its sample, this clonotype was seen a few times. The chain links TRBV7-9 to TRBJ1-5; D gene ambiguous. Per germline, CDR1 SEHNR and CDR2 FQNEAQ (reference sequence). The CDR3 extends over 13 amino acids. V lost 8 bases and J lost 2, with 10 bases in between. The DNA for the CDR3 is TGTGCCAGCTGTGAAGAAGGCAATCAGCCCCAGCATTTT. Translating it yields CASCEEGNQPQHF.

J is TRBJ2-7 and V is TRBV6-2 or TRBV6-3; the match to TRBD2 covers 9 bases. V gave up 6 bases and J gave up 7 bases; unmatched junction bases: 10. Germline values: CDR1 MNHEY, CDR2 SVGEGT. CDR3 length: 14 residues. CDR3 sequence: CASRRLAATGEQYF. As DNA, the CDR3 is TGTGCCAGCAGACGACTAGCGGCCACCGGGGAGCAGTACTTC.

In its sample, this clonotype was seen a few times. This chain links TRBV7-2 with TRBJ2-7, with 7 bases aligning to TRBD2. The CDR3 totals 15 residues. Germline values: CDR1 SGHTA, CDR2 FQGNSA. V lost 0 bases, J lost 2 bases, and 4 bases stayed unmatched. The CDR3 spells CASSLAAGVTYEQYF. In nucleotides, the CDR3 is TGTGCCAGCAGCTTAGCTGCGGGGGTAACCTACGAGCAGTACTTC.

This clonotype was counted a few times. The chain couples TRBV7-9 to TRBJ1-1, with no clear D. The V end lost 5 bases, the J end lost 8 bases, and 15 bases lay between the germline ends. Germline CDR1 SEHNR, CDR2 FQNEAQ (reference sequence). There are 13 residues in the CDR3. The CDR3 here is CASSAWVGSEAFF. In DNA form, the CDR3 reads TGTGCCAGCAGCGCATGGGTAGGCTCCGAAGCTTTCTTT. Full variable domain (rest looked up from reference TRBV7-9 and TRBJ1-1): DTGVSQNPRHKITKRGQNVTFRCDPISEHNRLYWYRQTLGQGPEFLTYFQNEAQLEKSRLLSDRFSAERPKGSFSTLEIQRTEQGDSAMYLCASSAWVGSEAFFGQGTRLTVV.

This rearrangement joins TRBV20-1 to TRBJ2-5; D perhaps matches TRBD1 (6 bases). The germline CDR1 and CDR2 sequences are DFQATT and SNEGSKA (reference sequence). Trimming shortened V by 7 bases and J by 3 bases, and 15 bases separated the two germline ends. The CDR3 has 13 amino acids. The chain's CDR3 is CSGRWTVKETQYF. CDR3 coding DNA: TGCAGTGGCCGGTGGACAGTCAAAGAGACCCAGTACTTC.

This sequence joins TRBV6-5 and TRBJ2-7; D gene unclear. The CDR3 totals 17 residues. Trimming removed 0 bases from V and 4 bases from J, with 19 bases in between. The germline V gene encodes CDR1 MNHEY and CDR2 SVGAGI. DNA of the CDR3: TGTGCCAGCAGTTACTCGATCCTGCCTCATTTAGCATACGAGCAGTACTTC. Residues: CASSYSILPHLAYEQYF.

This clonotype showed up many times. The gene calls are TRBV5-1 and TRBJ2-1; D is possibly TRBD2 (5 bases). V lost 0 bases to trimming and J lost 0 bases, with 13 bases between them. The CDR3 length is 17 residues. The germline CDR1 and CDR2 sequences are SGHRS and YFSETQ. The CDR3 coding sequence is TGCGCCAGCAGCTTGGTAATCGGACTGGGCTCCTACAATGAGCAGTTCTTC. Residues: CASSLVIGLGSYNEQFF.

The chain recombines TRBV6-1 with TRBJ1-1; D gene unclear. V was clipped by 8 bases and J by 0 bases, with 10 bases between them. The length of the CDR3 is 13 residues. Germline V gene lookup returns CDR1 MNHNS and CDR2 SASEGT. CDR3 in amino acids: CASAPQLNTEAFF. The CDR3 bases are TGTGCCAGCGCCCCGCAGCTGAACACTGAAGCTTTCTTT.

This clonotype has a handful of counts. The V and J genes are TRBV27 and TRBJ2-7; 9 positions agree with TRBD1. The CDR3 length is 15 residues. The germline V gene has CDR1 MNHEY and CDR2 SMNVEV (reference sequence). The trim removed 2 bases at V and 6 bases at J, leaving 8 bases unmatched. CDR3 region: CASSLKGQGLSEQYF. The CDR3 bases are TGTGCCAGCAGTTTAAAGGGACAGGGACTCAGCGAGCAGTACTTC.